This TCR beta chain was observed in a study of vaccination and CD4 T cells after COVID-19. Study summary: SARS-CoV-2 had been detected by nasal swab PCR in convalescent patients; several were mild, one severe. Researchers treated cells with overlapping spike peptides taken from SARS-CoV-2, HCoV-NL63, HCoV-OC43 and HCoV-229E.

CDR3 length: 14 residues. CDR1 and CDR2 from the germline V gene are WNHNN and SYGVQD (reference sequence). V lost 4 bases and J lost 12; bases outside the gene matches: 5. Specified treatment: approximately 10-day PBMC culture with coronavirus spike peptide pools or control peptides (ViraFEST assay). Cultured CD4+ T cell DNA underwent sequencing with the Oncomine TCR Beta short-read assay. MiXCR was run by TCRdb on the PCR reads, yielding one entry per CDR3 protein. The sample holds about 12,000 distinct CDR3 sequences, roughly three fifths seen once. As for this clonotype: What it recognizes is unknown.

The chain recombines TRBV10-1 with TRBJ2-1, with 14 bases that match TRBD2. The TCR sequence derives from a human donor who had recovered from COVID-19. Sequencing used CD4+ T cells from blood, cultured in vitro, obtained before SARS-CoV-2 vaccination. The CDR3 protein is CASSGGTSGGSQFF. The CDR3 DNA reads TGCGCCAGCAGTGGGGGGACTAGCGGGGGATCGCAGTTCTTC.